The clone carrying this T cell receptor (beta chain) has only a few counts. This specimen comes from a study of blood T cell repertoires in COVID-19. Study-wide background: Specimens from acute and convalescent COVID-19 originated in the United States, Italy and Spain.

The CDR3 contains 17 residues. The trim removed 0 bases at V and 0 bases at J, leaving 3 bases unmatched. CDR1 and CDR2 from the germline V gene are MNHEY and SMNVEV (reference sequence). Here immunoSEQ multiplex PCR was the method, and the copy in TCRdb shows in-frame clones only, minus some. The sample has under 150,000 clones, about 80% seen once. The TCR was taken from a man aged 55-75 years with acute or convalescent COVID-19. V usage is TRBV27 and J usage is TRBJ2-2; 8 positions agree with TRBD2. The sequenced sample consisted of peripheral blood. This CDR3 reads CASSLSPGGPNTGELFF. In DNA form, the CDR3 reads TGTGCCAGCAGTTTATCCCCGGGAGGGCCGAACACCGGGGAGCTGTTTTTT.